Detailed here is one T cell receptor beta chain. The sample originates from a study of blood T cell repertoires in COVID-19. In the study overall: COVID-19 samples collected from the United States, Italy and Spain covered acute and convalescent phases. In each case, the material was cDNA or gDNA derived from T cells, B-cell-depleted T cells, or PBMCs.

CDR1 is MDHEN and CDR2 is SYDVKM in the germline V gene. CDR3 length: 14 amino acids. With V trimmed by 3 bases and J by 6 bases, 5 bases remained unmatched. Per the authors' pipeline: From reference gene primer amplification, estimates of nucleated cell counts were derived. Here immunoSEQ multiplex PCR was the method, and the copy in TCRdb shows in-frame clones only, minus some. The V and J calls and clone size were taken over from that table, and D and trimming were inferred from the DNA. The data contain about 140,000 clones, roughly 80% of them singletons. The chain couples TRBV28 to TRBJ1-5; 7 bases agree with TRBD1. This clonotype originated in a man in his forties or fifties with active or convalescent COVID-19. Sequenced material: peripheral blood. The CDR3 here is CASSFSGGGQPQHF. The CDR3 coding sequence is TGTGCCAGCAGTTTTTCAGGGGGAGGTCAGCCCCAGCATTTT.